The clone carrying this T cell receptor (beta chain) has ten or more counts. What it recognizes is unknown. These data belong to a study of Graves' ophthalmopathy and Graves' hyperthyroidism. Study-wide findings and caveats: Progression of ophthalmopathy was predicted by the model with 70% to 71% sensitivity and roughly 78% specificity.

RNA transcripts were the source from which TCR beta CDR3 regions were amplified. Second-round multiplex PCR came after first-round RT-PCR with HTBI primers. TCRdb reprocessed the multiplex PCR reads via MiXCR and lists one record per CDR3 protein. The table records about 410,000 distinct CDR3 sequences, around 16% of them present only once. Deletions cut 2 bases from V and 4 bases from J, with 9 bases between. The germline CDR1 and CDR2 sequences are MNHEY and SVGAGI. The CDR3 totals 14 residues. The chain links TRBV6-5 to TRBJ1-5; tentatively, D is TRBD1 (5 bases). The source of this sequence is a woman between 18 and 29 years old with Graves' ophthalmopathy. Source material: peripheral blood. The CDR3 loop reads CASSYRQGNQPQHF. CDR3 nucleotides: TGTGCCAGCAGTTACCGGCAGGGTAATCAGCCCCAGCATTTT.